The entry below describes one T cell receptor (beta chain). The target antigen is unknown. Germline lookup yields CDR1 KGHSH and CDR2 LQKENI. The CDR3 runs 16 residues. V was pared by 4 bases and J by 7 bases, with 5 bases of the junction left unmatched. This entry comes from a study of STAT5B mutations in CD4+ large granular lymphocyte leukemia. Some clones are missing from TCRdb's copy, which holds only in-frame ones; the method was immunoSEQ multiplex PCR. Among over 35,000 clones listed, around 85% were seen once. Findings of the study overall: 8/27 top patient clones versus 2/35 control clones were TRBV06-family.

Sequences were obtained from CD4+ T cells from blood buffy coats. The source of this sequence is a human donor in good health. This chain links TRBV18 with TRBJ2-1; TRBD2 aligns across 15 bases. The CDR3 loop reads CASSRGLAGGWNEQFF. CDR3 in DNA: TGTGCCAGCTCACGGGGACTAGCGGGAGGATGGAATGAGCAGTTCTTC.